Below, one T cell receptor beta chain is given with its context. The antigen remains undetermined. The data were obtained in a study of a mutant IDH1 vaccine in newly diagnosed glioma. Turning to the study itself: The treated population exhibited a male proportion of roughly 60%, a female proportion of 37.5%, and a mean age of approximately 41 years.

Germline V gene lookup returns CDR1 WNHNN and CDR2 SYGVQD (reference sequence). V trimming: 5 bases; J trimming: 8 bases; junction bases outside the gene matches: 6. The CDR3 runs to 15 residues. Time point defined: week 23, last vaccination. Doses comprised 300 ug of mutant IDH1 20-mer peptide each, plus topical imiquimod. Libraries were prepared by immunoSEQ multiplex PCR; TCRdb keeps only in-frame clonotypes and omits some of them. This table holds roughly 74,000 clones, approximately 85% found once. The clonotype was recovered from a woman in her 50s with glioma. The chain couples TRBV10-1 to TRBJ2-1; 13 bases align to TRBD2. The input for sequencing was PBMCs, taken from a glioma patient whose treatment included an IDH1 peptide vaccine. The CDR3 nucleotides read TGCGCCAGCAGTCAAGGGACTAGCGGGACGGATGAGCAGTTCTTC. It codes for CASSQGTSGTDEQFF.